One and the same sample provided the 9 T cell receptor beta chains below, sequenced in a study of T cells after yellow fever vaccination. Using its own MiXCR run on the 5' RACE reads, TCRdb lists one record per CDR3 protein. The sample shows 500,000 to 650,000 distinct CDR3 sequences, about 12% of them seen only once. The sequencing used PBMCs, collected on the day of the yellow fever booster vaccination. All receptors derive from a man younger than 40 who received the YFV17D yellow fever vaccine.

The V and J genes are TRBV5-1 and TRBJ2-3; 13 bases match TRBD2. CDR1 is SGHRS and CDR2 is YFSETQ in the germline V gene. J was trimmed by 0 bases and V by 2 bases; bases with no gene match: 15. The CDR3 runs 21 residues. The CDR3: CASSFARTSGSRGGSTDTQYF. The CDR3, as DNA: TGCGCCAGCAGCTTCGCCAGGACTAGCGGGAGTCGGGGGGGAAGCACAGATACGCAGTATTTT.

The CDR3 bases are TGTGCCAGTAGTACCCCGTCGCTAGCGGAGAACACCGGGGAGCTGTTTTTT. Translated, it gives CASSTPSLAENTGELFF. This chain uses TRBV19 with TRBJ2-2, with 7 bases fitting TRBD2. This CDR3 is built from 17 residues. Germline V gene data show CDR1 as LNHDA and CDR2 as SQIVND (reference sequence). V lost 4 bases, J lost 1 base, and 9 bases stayed unmatched.

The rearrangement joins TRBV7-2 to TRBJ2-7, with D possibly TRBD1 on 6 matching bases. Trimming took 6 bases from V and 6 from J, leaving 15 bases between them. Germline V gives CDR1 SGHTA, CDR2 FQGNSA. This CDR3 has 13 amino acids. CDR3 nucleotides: TGTGCCAGCAGTCGGGACACGTGGAGCGAGCAGTACTTC. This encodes CASSRDTWSEQYF.

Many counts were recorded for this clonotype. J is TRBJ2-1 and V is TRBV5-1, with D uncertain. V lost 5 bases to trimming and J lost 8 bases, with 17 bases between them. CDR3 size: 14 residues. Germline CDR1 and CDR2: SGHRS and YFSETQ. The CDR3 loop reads CASRDVGLVHEQFF. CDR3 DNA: TGCGCCAGCAGGGATGTGGGGTTGGTTCATGAGCAGTTCTTC.

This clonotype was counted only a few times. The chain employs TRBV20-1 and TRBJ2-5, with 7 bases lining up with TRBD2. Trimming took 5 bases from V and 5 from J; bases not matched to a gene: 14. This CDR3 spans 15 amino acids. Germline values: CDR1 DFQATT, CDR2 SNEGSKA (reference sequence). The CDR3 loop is CSARRNAGVRETQYF. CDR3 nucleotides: TGCAGTGCTCGGAGGAATGCGGGAGTTCGGGAGACCCAGTACTTC.

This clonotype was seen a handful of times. In nucleotides, the CDR3 is TGCAGTGCTCCTAAAACAGACAGGGACCACGAGCAGTACTTC. Encoded protein: CSAPKTDRDHEQYF. V and J are TRBV20-1 and TRBJ2-7, with 7 positions matching TRBD1. The V and J ends lost 5 bases and 5 bases, in that order; junction bases with no gene match: 12. Germline V gene data show CDR1 as DFQATT and CDR2 as SNEGSKA (reference sequence). The CDR3 sequence is 14 residues long.

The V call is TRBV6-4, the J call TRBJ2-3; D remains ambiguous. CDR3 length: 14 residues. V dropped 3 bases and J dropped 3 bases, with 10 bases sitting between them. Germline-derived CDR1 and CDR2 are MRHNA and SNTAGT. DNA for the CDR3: TGTGCCAGCAGTGATGAAGGGTTAACAGATACGCAGTATTTT. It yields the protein CASSDEGLTDTQYF.

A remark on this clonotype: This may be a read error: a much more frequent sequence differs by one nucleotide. This CDR3 reads CARQRGGSTDTQYF. The DNA of the CDR3 is TGTGCCAGACAAAGGGGAGGGAGCACAGATACGCAGTATTTT. This rearrangement joins TRBV7-2 to TRBJ2-3, with 7 bases aligning to TRBD2. Germline CDR1 is SGHTA and CDR2 is FQGNSA. V trimming: 9 bases; J trimming: 0 bases; junction bases outside the gene matches: 6. This CDR3 has 14 residues.

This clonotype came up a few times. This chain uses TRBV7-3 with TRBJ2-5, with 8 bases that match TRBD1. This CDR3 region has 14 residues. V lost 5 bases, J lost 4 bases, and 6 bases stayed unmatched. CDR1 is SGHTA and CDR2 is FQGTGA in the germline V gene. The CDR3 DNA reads TGTGCCAGCAGCCCTGGGACAGGACCAGAGACCCAGTACTTC. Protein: CASSPGTGPETQYF.